These 21 T cell receptor beta chains came from one sample sequenced in a study of metastatic and nonmetastatic thyroid tumors. Until they underwent thyroid surgery, no patient had received any treatment. TCRdb reprocessed the PCR reads using MiXCR. The table has approximately 17,000 clones, roughly 25% seen once. Sequencing used adjacent normal tissue. Receptors were obtained from a female donor with papillary thyroid cancer or a benign thyroid nodule (not recorded which). Some clones in this sample may be carry-over from other donors' samples.

Only a few counts were recorded for this clone. The gene calls are TRBV11-2 and TRBJ1-2; D is unresolved. Germline lookup yields CDR1 SGHAT and CDR2 FQNNGV. Deletions cut 4 bases from V and 6 bases from J, with 12 bases between. The CDR3 contains 13 residues. CDR3 coding DNA: TGTGCCAGCAGCTCCTACGGTCTCAATGGCTACACCTTC. Protein: CASSSYGLNGYTF.

A few counts support this clone. V is TRBV28 and J is TRBJ2-4; D is uncertain. Trimming removed 5 bases from V and 7 bases from J, with 15 bases in between. CDR1 and CDR2 from the germline V gene are MDHEN and SYDVKM. The CDR3 is made up of 14 amino acids. The CDR3 spells CASSQTGPGNIQYF. CDR3 coding DNA: TGTGCCAGCAGTCAAACCGGGCCTGGGAACATTCAGTACTTC.

This chain connects TRBV19 to TRBJ1-2; maybe TRBD1 (6 bases). CDR1 and CDR2 from the germline V gene are LNHDA and SQIVND (reference sequence). CDR3 length: 13 amino acids. The V and J ends lost 5 bases and 4 bases respectively, with 11 bases between them. CDR3 sequence reads: CASSVDRSYGYTF. For the CDR3, the DNA is TGTGCCAGTAGTGTGGACAGATCCTATGGCTACACCTTC.

The chain combines TRBV7-8 with TRBJ2-3, with a possible D match to TRBD1 (6 bases). The CDR3 is made up of 13 amino acids. Looked up from germline, CDR1 is SGHVS and CDR2 is FQNEAQ. V lost 7 bases, J lost 6 bases, and 14 bases lay in between. CDR3 sequence: CASTQDRRDTQYF. The CDR3 region has the DNA TGTGCCAGCACCCAAGACAGGAGGGATACGCAGTATTTT. The full variable domain, rest sourced from reference TRBV7-8 and TRBJ2-3, is GAGVSQSPRYKVAKRGQDVALRCDPISGHVSLFWYQQALGQGPEFLTYFQNEAQLDKSGLPSDRFFAERPEGSVSTLKIQRTQQEDSAVYLCASTQDRRDTQYFGPGTRLTVL.

The CDR3 nucleotides read TGTGCCAGCAGTGGGCTAGCGGGGCAAGAGACCCAGTACTTC. Its translation is CASSGLAGQETQYF. J is TRBJ2-5 and V is TRBV2; TRBD2 matches 9 bases. This CDR3 is built from 14 residues. The germline V gene has CDR1 SNHLY and CDR2 FYNNEI. Trimming cost V 4 bases and J 2 bases; bases outside gene matches: 2.

This clone is deemed medium-sized. The genes are TRBV14 and TRBJ1-1, with D perhaps matching TRBD1 (6 bases). Trimming stripped 5 bases from V and 2 bases from J, with 9 bases between. The CDR3 is made up of 13 amino acids. The V gene's germline CDR1 is SGHDN and CDR2 FVKESK. The CDR3 spells CASSVQGNTEAFF. The CDR3 coding sequence is TGTGCCAGCAGCGTACAGGGAAACACTGAAGCTTTCTTT.

This clone occurred many times. The same CDR3 arises from other DNA sequences in this sample as well. The rearrangement uses TRBV28 and TRBJ1-4; unclear D gene. CDR3 length equals 14 residues. Deletions cut 6 bases from V and 4 bases from J, with 12 bases between. Germline CDR1 reads MDHEN; CDR2 reads SYDVKM. The CDR3: CASSTAHYNEKLFF. CDR3 coding DNA: TGTGCCAGCAGCACAGCTCACTATAATGAAAAACTGTTTTTT.

On this clone: Likely a read error: the CDR3 ends without its conserved phenylalanine or tryptophan. The chain is built from TRBV20-1 and TRBJ2-1; 7 bases match TRBD2. Unmatched junction bases numbered 3, after V lost 0 bases and J lost 1 base. This CDR3 comprises 15 residues. Germline V gene data show CDR1 as DFQATT and CDR2 as SNEGSKA (reference sequence). The CDR3 region is CSARDRTRSYNEQFI. In DNA form, the CDR3 reads TGCAGTGCTAGAGATCGGACTAGGTCCTACAATGAGCAGTTCATC.

The chain links TRBV6-1 to TRBJ1-2; 8 bases align to TRBD1. From germline, CDR1 is MNHNS and CDR2 SASEGT. The CDR3 consists of 17 residues. After removal of 2 bases from V and 0 bases from J, the junction contained 8 bases not matched to a gene. The CDR3 DNA follows: TGTGCCAGCAGTGAAACGAGGACAGGGCTCACTAACTATGGCTACACCTTC. Its protein product is CASSETRTGLTNYGYTF.

In its sample, this clone ranks as medium-sized. CDR3 in DNA: TGTGCCAGCAGCTTACGGGCAGGCTACGAGCAGTACTTC. It specifies CASSLRAGYEQYF. This chain connects TRBV7-2 to TRBJ2-7; D gene uncertain. Trimming removed 2 bases from V and 3 bases from J, with 8 bases in between. CDR1 and CDR2 (germline): SGHTA, FQGNSA. The CDR3 loop spans 13 amino acids.

The rearrangement uses TRBV20-1 and TRBJ2-3; D gene unclear. The V gene's germline CDR1 is DFQATT and CDR2 SNEGSKA (reference sequence). V shed 6 bases and J shed 2 bases, with 15 bases lying between them. The CDR3 contains 14 residues. CDR3 in DNA: TGCAGTGCCGGTCGGGCCACAATCACAGATACGCAGTATTTT. Protein sequence: CSAGRATITDTQYF.

This clone was seen more than once but under ten times. CDR3 residues: CATARAGYNEQFF. The DNA for the CDR3 is TGTGCCACCGCGAGAGCGGGGTACAATGAGCAGTTCTTC. The rearrangement uses TRBV6-1 and TRBJ2-1; 7 nucleotides match TRBD2. J gave up 4 bases and V 10 bases, and 7 bases lay outside the gene matches. CDR1 and CDR2 (germline): MNHNS, SASEGT. The CDR3 loop spans 13 amino acids.

In its sample, this clone was seen a few times. The J gene is TRBJ2-3, the V gene TRBV20-1; D gene unclear. V lost 3 bases and J 1 base, leaving 8 bases between the germline ends. Germline V gives CDR1 DFQATT, CDR2 SNEGSKA (reference sequence). This CDR3 has 13 amino acids. CDR3 sequence: CSARGSGTDTQYF. The CDR3 bases are TGCAGTGCTAGGGGGTCTGGCACAGATACGCAGTATTTT.

This clone showed up just a few times. The V gene is TRBV6-1, the J gene TRBJ2-1, with 9 bases aligning to TRBD1. This CDR3 region has 17 residues. V dropped 5 bases and J dropped 9; count of bases not matched to a gene: 17. Looked up from germline, CDR1 is MNHNS and CDR2 is SASEGT. The CDR3 DNA is TGTGCCAGCAGTAAACAGGGGGCCGGGTTCGGTTTTATTGAGCAGTTCTTC. Protein product: CASSKQGAGFGFIEQFF.

V and J are TRBV20-1 and TRBJ2-5; the match to TRBD2 covers 7 bases. The CDR3 runs to 18 residues. Per the germline V gene, CDR1 is DFQATT and CDR2 is SNEGSKA (reference sequence). With 0 bases clipped from V and 1 base from J, the junction kept 14 bases outside the gene matches. CDR3 sequence: CSARDFPRRVAGQETQYF. The CDR3, as DNA: TGCAGTGCTAGAGATTTCCCCCGCAGAGTAGCGGGCCAAGAGACCCAGTACTTC.

This clone came up a few times. The genes are TRBV10-3 and TRBJ1-4; 11 bases are shared with TRBD1. CDR3 length equals 14 residues. CDR1 is ENHRY, CDR2 SYGVKD, per germline. Trimming cost V 6 bases and J 7 bases; bases outside gene matches: 4. CDR3: CAISGDRGFEKLFF. DNA for the CDR3: TGTGCCATCAGCGGGGACAGGGGGTTTGAAAAACTGTTTTTT.

This clone has a count of ten or more. A single base separates this from a much larger clone, so it may be a read error. The V call is TRBV20-1, the J call TRBJ2-1, with TRBD2 matching over 10 bases. Germline V gives CDR1 DFQATT, CDR2 SNEGSKA (reference sequence). This CDR3 region has 14 residues. J gave up 5 bases and V 6 bases, and 7 bases lay outside the gene matches. CDR3: CSAFGLAVHNEQFF. CDR3 DNA sequence: TGCAGTGCGTTTGGACTAGCGGTACACAATGAGCAGTTCTTC.

This clone was seen ten or more times. Written as DNA, the CDR3 is TGTGCCAGCCTTCGGGGTGGGAGCACAGATACGCAGTATTTT. This gives the protein CASLRGGSTDTQYF. The V and J genes are TRBV5-4 and TRBJ2-3; D possibly corresponds to TRBD2 (5 bases). The CDR3 loop spans 14 amino acids. The germline gives CDR1 SGHNT, CDR2 YYREEE (reference sequence). Trimming removed 7 bases from V and 0 bases from J, with 12 bases in between.

In its sample, this clone was seen a few times. The chain is built from TRBV6-1 and TRBJ2-7; unclear D gene. The CDR3 has 14 residues. Trimming shortened V by 1 base and J by 4 bases, and 11 bases separated the two germline ends. The V gene's germline CDR1 is MNHNS and CDR2 SASEGT. This CDR3 reads CASSEGGTRYEQYF. CDR3 sequence (DNA): TGTGCCAGCAGTGAAGGGGGAACTCGGTACGAGCAGTACTTC.

The chain has TRBV28 and TRBJ1-5; TRBD1 is a possible D gene (5 bases). The length of the CDR3 is 20 residues. Trimming took off 3 bases at V and 5 bases at J, with 29 bases between the two ends. CDR1 is MDHEN and CDR2 is SYDVKM in the germline V gene. CDR3 protein: CASSFSNRGTGRVRHQPQHF. CDR3 coding DNA: TGTGCCAGCAGTTTCTCGAACCGAGGCACGGGGCGCGTGAGGCATCAGCCCCAGCATTTT.

This clone was counted between two and nine times. The chain joins TRBV5-1 to TRBJ2-7; D is unclear. From germline, CDR1 is SGHRS and CDR2 YFSETQ. The CDR3 is 15 amino acids. V lost 6 bases and J 0 bases, leaving 16 bases between the germline ends. As DNA, the CDR3 is TGCGCCAGCACCCCCTCGGAGCCCAGCTCCTACGAGCAGTACTTC. Residues: CASTPSEPSSYEQYF. The full variable domain, completed using reference TRBV5-1 and TRBJ2-7, is KAGVTQTPRYLIKTRGQQVTLSCSPISGHRSVSWYQQTPGQGLQFLFEYFSETQRNKGNFPGRFSGRQFSNSRSEMNVSTLELGDSALYLCASTPSEPSSYEQYFGPGTRLTVT.